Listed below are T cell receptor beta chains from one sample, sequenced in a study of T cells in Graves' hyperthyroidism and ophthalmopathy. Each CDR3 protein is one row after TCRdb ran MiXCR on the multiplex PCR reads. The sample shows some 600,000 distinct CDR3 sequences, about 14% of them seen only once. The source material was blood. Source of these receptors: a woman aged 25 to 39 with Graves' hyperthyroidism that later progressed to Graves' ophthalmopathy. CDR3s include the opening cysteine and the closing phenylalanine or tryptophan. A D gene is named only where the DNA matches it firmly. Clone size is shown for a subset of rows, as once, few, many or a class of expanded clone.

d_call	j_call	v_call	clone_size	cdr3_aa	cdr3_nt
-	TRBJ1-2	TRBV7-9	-	CASSGYEQTYGYTF	TGTGCCAGCAGCGGGTATGAACAGACGTATGGCTACACCTTC
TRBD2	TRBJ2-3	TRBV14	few	CASSKQLAGVTDTQYF	TGTGCCAGCAGCAAACAGCTAGCGGGAGTCACAGATACGCAGTATTTT
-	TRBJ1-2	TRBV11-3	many	CASSGNRVTGDYYGYTF	TGTGCCAGCAGCGGTAACAGGGTCACCGGGGATTACTATGGCTACACCTTC
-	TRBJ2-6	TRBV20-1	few	CSARGTGANVLTF	TGCAGTGCTAGGGGTACGGGGGCCAACGTCCTGACTTTC
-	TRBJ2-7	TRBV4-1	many	CASSVRDPYEQYF	TGCGCCAGCAGCGTCCGGGACCCCTACGAGCAGTACTTC
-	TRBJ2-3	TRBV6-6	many	CASSYDRKTDTQYF	TGTGCCAGCAGTTACGACAGAAAAACAGATACGCAGTATTTT
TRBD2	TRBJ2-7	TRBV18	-	CASSPRREDHEQYF	TGTGCCAGCTCACCTCGGCGGGAGGACCACGAGCAGTACTTC
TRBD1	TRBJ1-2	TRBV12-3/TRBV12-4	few	CASSLQTGQGAGGYTF	TGTGCCAGCAGTCTCCAAACGGGACAGGGGGCGGGCGGCTACACCTTC
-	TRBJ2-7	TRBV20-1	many	CSARAHAGAFEQYF	TGCAGTGCTAGAGCCCACGCAGGGGCCTTCGAGCAGTACTTC
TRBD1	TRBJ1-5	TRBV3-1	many	CASSPQGSSQPQHF	TGTGCCAGCAGCCCACAGGGGTCGAGTCAGCCCCAGCATTTT
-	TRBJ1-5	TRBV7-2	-	CASSVGSRVEPQHF	TGTGCCAGCAGCGTAGGATCCAGGGTTGAGCCCCAGCATTTT
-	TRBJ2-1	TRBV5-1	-	CASSLGASTGAYNEQFF	TGCGCCAGCAGCTTGGGGGCCTCAACCGGGGCCTACAATGAGCAGTTCTTC
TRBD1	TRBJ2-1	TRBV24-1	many	CATRKGGWTGNNEQFF	TGTGCCACCAGGAAAGGAGGATGGACAGGGAACAATGAGCAGTTCTTC
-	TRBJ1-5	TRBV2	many	CASSEGGERRQPQHF	TGTGCCAGCAGTGAGGGGGGCGAGAGGAGGCAGCCCCAGCATTTT
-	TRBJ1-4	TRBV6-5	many	CASSYSSGEKLFF	TGTGCCAGCAGTTACTCGAGTGGAGAAAAACTGTTTTTT
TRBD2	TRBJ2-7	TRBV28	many	CASSKIGGLAGGWEQYF	TGTGCCAGCAGCAAAATCGGGGGGCTAGCGGGAGGTTGGGAGCAGTACTTC
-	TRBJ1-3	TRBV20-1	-	CSAIEDVYSGNTIYF	TGCAGTGCTATAGAGGACGTGTACTCTGGAAACACCATATATTTT
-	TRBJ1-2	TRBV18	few	CASSPDAGTNNGYTF	TGTGCCAGCTCACCCGATGCCGGGACGAATAATGGCTACACCTTC
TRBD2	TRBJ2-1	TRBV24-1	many	CATSQLANSYNEQFF	TGTGCCACCAGTCAACTAGCGAACTCCTACAATGAGCAGTTCTTC
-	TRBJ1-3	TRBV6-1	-	CASSEGGRASMGGGSGNTIYF	TGTGCCAGCAGTGAAGGGGGCCGGGCCTCCATGGGGGGAGGCTCTGGAAACACCATATATTTT
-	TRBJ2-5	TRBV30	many	CAWTGDQETQYF	TGTGCCTGGACAGGGGACCAAGAGACCCAGTACTTC
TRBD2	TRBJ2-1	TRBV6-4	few	CASSRLAGEDNEQFF	TGTGCCAGCAGCAGACTAGCGGGGGAGGACAATGAGCAGTTCTTC
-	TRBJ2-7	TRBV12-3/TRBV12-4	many	CASSLWPTSYEQYF	TGTGCCAGCAGTTTATGGCCAACCTCCTACGAGCAGTACTTC